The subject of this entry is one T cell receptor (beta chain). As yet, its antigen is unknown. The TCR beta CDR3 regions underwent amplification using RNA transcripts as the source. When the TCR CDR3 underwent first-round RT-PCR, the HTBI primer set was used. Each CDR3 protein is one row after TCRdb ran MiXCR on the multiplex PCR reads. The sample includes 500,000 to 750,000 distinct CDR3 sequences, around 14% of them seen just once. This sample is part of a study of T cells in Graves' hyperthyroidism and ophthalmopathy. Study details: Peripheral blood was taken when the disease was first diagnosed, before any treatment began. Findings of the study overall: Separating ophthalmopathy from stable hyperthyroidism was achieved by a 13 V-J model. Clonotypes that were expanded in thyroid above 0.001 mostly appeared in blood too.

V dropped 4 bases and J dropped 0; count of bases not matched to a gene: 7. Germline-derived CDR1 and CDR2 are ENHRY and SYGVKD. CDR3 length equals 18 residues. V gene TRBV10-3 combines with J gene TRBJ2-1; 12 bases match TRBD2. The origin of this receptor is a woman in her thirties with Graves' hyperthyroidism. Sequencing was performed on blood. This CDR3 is CAISVSSGRGGSYNEQFF. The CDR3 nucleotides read TGTGCCATCAGTGTTTCTAGCGGGAGGGGGGGCTCCTACAATGAGCAGTTCTTC.